These T cell receptor beta chains were read from a single sample in a study of blood T cell repertoires in COVID-19. TCRdb's table, derived via immunoSEQ multiplex PCR, lists solely in-frame clones and lacks some. Among 55,000 to 65,000 clones listed, 91% were seen once. Input material: peripheral blood. These receptors originate from a human donor in a cohort sampled during active COVID-19. Both conserved end residues are part of each CDR3. A D gene is named only where the DNA matches it firmly.

V	length	D	J	DNA	CDR3
TRBV27	16	TRBD1	TRBJ1-4	TGTGCCAGCAGTTCGACAGGGGGCGAATCTAATGAAAAACTGTTTTTT	CASSSTGGESNEKLFF
TRBV5-1	15	-	TRBJ1-1	TGCGCCAGCAGCTATCGTTCGGGAGGGGGCACTGAAGCTTTCTTT	CASSYRSGGGTEAFF
TRBV5-4	15	TRBD2	TRBJ2-1	TGTGCCAGCAGCCCAAGCGGGGGGCTCGACAATGAGCAGTTCTTC	CASSPSGGLDNEQFF
TRBV10-3	12	TRBD2	TRBJ2-7	TGTGCCATACTAGCGGGGGGCCACGAGCAGTACTTC	CAILAGGHEQYF
TRBV11-3	12	-	TRBJ2-1	TGTGCCAGCAGCAACCAACTTCCTGAGCAGTTCTTC	CASSNQLPEQFF
TRBV27	13	-	TRBJ2-7	TGTGCCAGCAGTCTCCCCGGGACTCTGGAGCAGTACTTC	CASSLPGTLEQYF
TRBV14	15	-	TRBJ1-1	TGTGCCAGCAGCCAAGCGCGGAGGATGAACACTGAAGCTTTCTTT	CASSQARRMNTEAFF
TRBV7-9	16	TRBD1	TRBJ2-1	TGTGCCAGCAGCTCGAACCTGGACAGGGGCCACAATGAGCAGTTCTTC	CASSSNLDRGHNEQFF
TRBV9	15	-	TRBJ2-3	TGTGCCAGCAGCGTCGGAGCGGTGAGCACAGATACGCAGTATTTT	CASSVGAVSTDTQYF
TRBV7-3	14	TRBD2	TRBJ2-1	TGTGCCAGCAGCCGAGGGACTAGCGGTAATGAGCAGTTCTTC	CASSRGTSGNEQFF